This TCR beta chain was retrieved from a study of technical replicates of blood from several donors. Method: immunoSEQ multiplex PCR; TCRdb's copy keeps in-frame clones and lacks some. Of some 70,000 clones listed, roughly 97% are singletons. V trimming: 5 bases; J trimming: 0 bases; junction bases outside the gene matches: 10. Per germline, CDR1 SGHTA and CDR2 FQGTGA. The CDR3 has 18 amino acids. The TCR comes from a human donor in good health. The chain has TRBV7-3 and TRBJ2-2; TRBD2 matches at 9 bases. The sequenced sample consisted of T cells isolated from PBMCs. The CDR3 reads CASSPLGGRAPNTGELFF. The CDR3 DNA sequence: TGTGCCAGCAGCCCCCTGGGCGGGAGGGCTCCGAACACCGGGGAGCTGTTTTTT.